Each of the 19 T cell receptor beta chains below was sequenced from the same sample in a study of cytomegalovirus exposure and HLA in healthy donors. Profiled with immunoSEQ multiplex PCR; TCRdb holds only in-frame clones, not every one. This table has about 95,000 clones, 75% to 90% appearing once. Sequencing was carried out using PBMCs. All receptors come from a man aged 18-30 years in good health and CMV-seropositive.

V usage is TRBV28 and J usage is TRBJ1-5, with a possible D match to TRBD1 (5 bases). CDR1 is MDHEN, CDR2 SYDVKM, per germline. V was shortened by 6 bases and J by 0 bases, with 9 bases between the two germline ends. The CDR3 is made up of 14 amino acids. CDR3 DNA: TGTGCCAGCAGGACAGATAATAGCAATCAGCCCCAGCATTTT. Translated: CASRTDNSNQPQHF.

The genes are TRBV27 and TRBJ2-3, with D possibly being TRBD1 (5 bases). This CDR3 region has 13 residues. The V end was cut by 5 bases, the J end by 3 bases, with 9 bases between. Germline CDR1 MNHEY, CDR2 SMNVEV (reference sequence). The CDR3 loop reads CASSVGLTDTQYF. In nucleotides, the CDR3 is TGTGCCAGCAGTGTGGGGCTGACAGATACGCAGTATTTT.

The chain links TRBV7-9 to TRBJ2-5; no firm D call. This CDR3 has 13 amino acids. CDR1 and CDR2 (germline): SEHNR, FQNEAQ (reference sequence). The V gene lost 2 bases and the J gene lost 3 bases, with 7 bases spanning the gap. CDR3 bases: TGTGCCAGCAGCTTACAGGTGGAAGAGACCCAGTACTTC. This gives the protein CASSLQVEETQYF.

This chain links TRBV7-2 with TRBJ2-5; 8 bases line up with TRBD1. CDR1 is SGHTA and CDR2 is FQGNSA in the germline V gene. CDR3 size: 13 residues. The junction had 3 bases not matched to a gene; V was cut back by 4 bases and J by 5 bases. CDR3: CASSWTGIETQYF. CDR3 sequence (DNA): TGTGCCAGCAGCTGGACAGGGATCGAGACCCAGTACTTC.

V and J are TRBV28 and TRBJ1-2, with TRBD1 matching 9 bases. The germline V gene has CDR1 MDHEN and CDR2 SYDVKM. The CDR3 is 15 amino acids. J gave up 2 bases and V 2 bases, and 3 bases lay outside the gene matches. CDR3 residues: CASSLRGTGNYGYTF. The CDR3 region has the DNA TGTGCCAGCAGTTTAAGGGGGACAGGGAACTATGGCTACACCTTC.

This clone was observed a single time. The chain employs TRBV6-4 and TRBJ2-2; unclear D gene. Germline loops: CDR1 MRHNA, CDR2 SNTAGT. V was cut by 7 bases and J by 0 bases, with 6 bases left in between. There are 13 residues in the CDR3. The CDR3 nucleotides read TGTGCCAGCAAATCAGCGAACACCGGGGAGCTGTTTTTT. This gives the protein CASKSANTGELFF.

The chain employs TRBV30 and TRBJ1-2; TRBD1 agrees at 10 bases. This CDR3 has 17 residues. After removal of 5 bases from V and 5 bases from J, the junction contained 17 bases not matched to a gene. The germline V gene encodes CDR1 GTSNPN and CDR2 SVGIG (reference sequence). The CDR3 DNA sequence: TGTGCCTGGGTCCCCCCTTGGGGACAGGGGCAAGGGTATGGCTACACCTTC. It is translated as CAWVPPWGQGQGYGYTF.

In its sample, this clone was seen once. This chain joins TRBV7-9 and TRBJ1-4, with D possibly matching TRBD1 (6 bases). CDR3 length: 15 residues. CDR1 SEHNR and CDR2 FQNEAQ come from the germline V gene (reference sequence). Trimming left V 1 base short and J 3 bases short, with 9 bases between. The chain's CDR3 is CASSLGDNANEKLFF. CDR3 nucleotides: TGTGCCAGCAGCTTAGGGGACAATGCTAATGAAAAACTGTTTTTT.

The rearrangement uses TRBV5-1 and TRBJ2-3; 9 nucleotides line up with TRBD1. V lost 4 bases to trimming and J lost 1 base; unmatched junction nucleotides: 1. The CDR3 consists of 14 residues. Germline V CDR1 and CDR2: SGHRS, YFSETQ. The CDR3 bases are TGCGCCAGCAGCAGGACAGGGGGCACAGATACGCAGTATTTT. Translation gives CASSRTGGTDTQYF.

The chain couples TRBV27 to TRBJ2-5, with 7 positions matching TRBD2. The CDR3 contains 15 residues. Losses at the gene ends were 5 bases for V and 5 bases for J; bases not matched to a gene: 11. Germline V CDR1 and CDR2: MNHEY, SMNVEV (reference sequence). In nucleotides, the CDR3 is TGTGCCAGCAGTCGCACCTGGACTAGGGGCGAGACCCAGTACTTC. Translation: CASSRTWTRGETQYF.

This chain links TRBV28 with TRBJ2-7; maybe TRBD1 (6 bases). The CDR3 contains 14 residues. The V and J ends lost 7 bases and 5 bases respectively, with 18 bases between them. The germline CDR1 and CDR2 sequences are MDHEN and SYDVKM. The CDR3 here is CASTQRGTGHEQYV. For the CDR3, the DNA is TGTGCCAGCACCCAAAGGGGCACAGGGCACGAGCAGTACGTC.

This clone was seen a handful of times. The J gene is TRBJ1-3, the V gene TRBV9; 7 bases align to TRBD1. This CDR3 has 16 amino acids. The germline CDR1 and CDR2 sequences are SGDLS and YYNGEE. Germline trimming cut 3 bases from V and 2 bases from J; bases unmatched to any gene: 8. The CDR3 sequence: CASSASGTVPGNTIYF. CDR3 in DNA: TGTGCCAGCAGCGCCTCCGGGACAGTTCCTGGAAACACCATATATTTT.

This clone was seen more than once but under ten times. CDR3 protein: CASSPMGRDTQYF. The CDR3 DNA reads TGCGCCAGCAGCCCCATGGGGAGAGATACGCAGTATTTT. V gene TRBV5-1 combines with J gene TRBJ2-3; D is possibly TRBD2 (5 bases). The CDR3 runs 13 residues. The V and J ends lost 4 bases and 5 bases respectively, with 11 bases between them. Germline CDR1 is SGHRS and CDR2 is YFSETQ.

V is TRBV29-1 and J is TRBJ2-2; maybe TRBD2 (5 bases). The ends were cut back, 4 bases at V and 1 base at J, with 10 bases in the middle. The CDR3 sequence is 14 residues long. Germline V gives CDR1 SQVTM, CDR2 ANQGSEA. CDR3 nucleotides: TGCAGCGTTGGGGTCCGGGGGAACACCGGGGAGCTGTTTTTT. It yields the protein CSVGVRGNTGELFF.

This clone was observed once. The chain carries TRBV6-5 and TRBJ2-3; D not resolved. Germline CDR1 reads MNHEY; CDR2 reads SVGAGI. The CDR3 totals 14 residues. Trimming shortened V by 0 bases and J by 4 bases, and 8 bases separated the two germline ends. This chain's CDR3 is CASSYSQAADTQYF. Here the CDR3 DNA reads TGTGCCAGCAGTTACTCGCAGGCCGCAGATACGCAGTATTTT.

The rearrangement links TRBV11-2 to TRBJ2-7; 9 bases are a match to TRBD2. The CDR3 sequence is 15 residues long. Germline assignment: CDR1 SGHAT and CDR2 FQNNGV. J was trimmed by 4 bases and V by 1 base; bases with no gene match: 5. The CDR3 DNA reads as TGTGCCAGCAGCTTAGCCCTAGCGGGGTCATACGAGCAGTACGTC. Residues: CASSLALAGSYEQYV.

The CDR3 reads CARRSGSSTDTQYF. The CDR3 DNA reads TGTGCCCGTAGGAGCGGGAGCAGCACAGATACGCAGTATTTT. The J gene is TRBJ2-3, the V gene TRBV30, with 8 bases identical to TRBD2. Trimming cost V 8 bases and J 0 bases; bases outside gene matches: 7. The CDR3 spans 14 residues. The germline V gene encodes CDR1 GTSNPN and CDR2 SVGIG (reference sequence). The whole variable domain, filled in from reference TRBV30 and TRBJ2-3, reads SQTIHQWPATLVQPVGSPLSLECTVEGTSNPNLYWYRQAAGRGLQLLFYSVGIGQISSEVPQNLSASRPQDRQFILSSKKLLLSDSGFYLCARRSGSSTDTQYFGPGTRLTVL.

The gene calls are TRBV27 and TRBJ2-1, with a weak D call TRBD2 (6 bases). Germline CDR1 is MNHEY and CDR2 is SMNVEV (reference sequence). Trimming pared 2 bases from V and 5 bases from J, leaving 16 bases between. The CDR3 contains 16 residues. CDR3 sequence reads: CASSLAHAGYHNEQFF. The DNA of the CDR3 is TGTGCCAGCAGTTTAGCCCATGCGGGATATCACAATGAGCAGTTCTTC.

The gene calls are TRBV6-5 and TRBJ2-3, with 8 bases fitting TRBD2. The CDR3 covers 15 residues. The germline CDR1 and CDR2 sequences are MNHEY and SVGAGI. With V trimmed by 7 bases and J by 5 bases, 11 bases remained unmatched. The CDR3 loop reads CASTKGSGNGDTQYF. CDR3 DNA: TGTGCCAGCACCAAGGGTAGCGGGAACGGAGATACGCAGTATTTT.